The next 17 T cell receptor beta chains were all read from a single sample in a study of metastatic and nonmetastatic thyroid tumors. Not a single patient had been given any form of treatment at any point before undergoing thyroid surgery. MiXCR re-clonotyped the PCR reads for TCRdb. The data contain roughly 4,900 clones, roughly 27% of them singletons. The sequenced sample consisted of adjacent normal tissue. The receptors come from a female donor with papillary thyroid cancer or a benign thyroid nodule (not recorded which). Some clones in this sample may be carry-over from other donors' samples.

This chain links TRBV6-2 or TRBV6-3 with TRBJ1-1; no clear D. This CDR3 has 10 residues. The germline V and J ends were trimmed by 3 bases and 12 bases, with 8 bases remaining between them. Looked up from germline, CDR1 is MNHEY and CDR2 is SVGEGT. The CDR3 DNA reads TGTGCCAGCAGTTATGGGGAAACTTTCTTT. Protein product: CASSYGETFF.

The table lists this clone with many counts. With a much larger clone just one base away, this may be a read error. This CDR3 is also generated by other DNA sequences in the sample. V gene TRBV5-1 combines with J gene TRBJ2-7; 8 bases align to TRBD1. CDR1 is SGHRS, CDR2 YFSETQ, per germline. V shed 3 bases and J 3 bases; nucleotides not matched to a gene: 14. CDR3 length equals 17 residues. CDR3 residues: CASSWGQGARGFYEQYF. The CDR3 bases are TGCGCCAGCAGCTGGGGGCAGGGGGCTCGGGGTTTCTACGAGCAGTACTTC.

This clone was picked up many times. The V and J genes are TRBV5-6 and TRBJ2-1; D may be TRBD1 (6 bases). Germline CDR1 SGHDT, CDR2 YYEEEE. The CDR3 totals 15 residues. The germline V and J ends were trimmed by 3 bases and 9 bases, with 19 bases remaining between them. DNA for the CDR3: TGTGCCAGCAGCTGGGACAACCGGGGACACAGTGAGCAGTTCTTC. Translating it yields CASSWDNRGHSEQFF.

This clone is medium-sized by share. This rearrangement joins TRBV7-9 to TRBJ1-5, with D perhaps TRBD1 (5 bases). CDR1 is SEHNR and CDR2 is FQNEAQ in the germline V gene (reference sequence). The CDR3 contains 16 residues. V gave up 1 base and J gave up 0 bases, with 10 bases separating them. CDR3 bases: TGTGCCAGCAGCTTAGGGGACCTTCTTAGCAATCAGCCCCAGCATTTT. Residues: CASSLGDLLSNQPQHF.

This clone was seen many times. The chain links TRBV4-2 to TRBJ2-1; possible D gene TRBD2, 5 bases. The CDR3 has 14 amino acids. Trimming cost V 3 bases and J 5 bases, with 11 bases left between them. Germline CDR1 and CDR2: LGHNA and YNFKEQ. The CDR3 here is CASSQLAGNNEQFF. In DNA form, the CDR3 reads TGTGCCAGCAGCCAGTTGGCGGGCAACAATGAGCAGTTCTTC.

The chain has TRBV5-1 and TRBJ2-7, with TRBD1 matching over 7 bases. CDR3 length: 13 amino acids. The V gene's germline CDR1 is SGHRS and CDR2 YFSETQ. V trimming: 4 bases; J trimming: 6 bases; junction bases outside the gene matches: 7. The CDR3 bases are TGCGCCAGCAGCAGCAGACAGGGCGGCGAGCAGTACTTC. Protein sequence: CASSSRQGGEQYF.

As regards this clone: One end of the junction is discordant with germline, which a read error may explain. This rearrangement joins TRBV7-9 to TRBJ1-1; tentative D call: TRBD1 (6 bases). CDR1 and CDR2 (germline): SEHNR, FQNEAQ (reference sequence). The CDR3 has 14 amino acids. The CDR3 loop reads CASSYRGHSSGAFF. The CDR3 bases are TGTGCCAGCAGCTACCGGGGACACAGTTCAGGGGCTTTTTTT.

This clone has at least ten counts. V usage is TRBV20-1 and J usage is TRBJ2-3, with TRBD2 identical over 7 bases. Germline assignment: CDR1 DFQATT and CDR2 SNEGSKA (reference sequence). Trimming took 0 bases from V and 2 from J; bases not matched to a gene: 5. The CDR3 has 15 residues. As DNA, the CDR3 is TGCAGTGCTAGAGATGGGAGGGAGAACACAGATACGCAGTATTTT. It is translated as CSARDGRENTDTQYF.

CDR3: CASSKTSSDREYTF. The CDR3 nucleotides read TGTGCCAGCAGCAAGACATCCTCAGACAGGGAGTACACCTTC. The chain carries TRBV28 and TRBJ1-2, with TRBD1 matching over 7 bases. The CDR3 totals 14 residues. V was pared by 6 bases and J by 11 bases, with 15 bases of the junction left unmatched. The germline V gene has CDR1 MDHEN and CDR2 SYDVKM.

V and J are TRBV20-1 and TRBJ2-7, with a weak D call TRBD1 (5 bases). Per the germline V gene, CDR1 is DFQATT and CDR2 is SNEGSKA (reference sequence). V lost 3 bases and J 0 bases, leaving 15 bases between the germline ends. The CDR3 covers 15 residues. CDR3 nucleotides: TGCAGTGCTAGGTTGCCTGGGGCTAGCTCCTACGAGCAGTACTTC. Translation gives CSARLPGASSYEQYF.

This clone was observed many times. One end of the junction fails to match germline, which may point to a read error. The gene calls are TRBV29-1 and TRBJ2-1; 7 bases agree with TRBD2. This CDR3 contains 15 residues. The germline V gene has CDR1 SQVTM and CDR2 ANQGSEA. For the CDR3, the DNA is TGCAGCGCTGAGGGAGGGGTCAATCGGTACAATGGGCAGTTCTTC. Translating gives CSAEGGVNRYNGQFF.

J is TRBJ2-7 and V is TRBV20-1, with D perhaps matching TRBD1 or TRBD2 (6 bases each). The CDR3 totals 13 residues. Trimming took off 6 bases at V and 3 bases at J, with 15 bases between the two ends. CDR1 is DFQATT and CDR2 is SNEGSKA in the germline V gene (reference sequence). This CDR3 reads CSAPHGGHYEQYF. The CDR3 DNA reads as TGCAGTGCACCCCACGGGGGCCACTACGAGCAGTACTTC.

The J gene is TRBJ2-1, the V gene TRBV7-8; tentatively, D is TRBD2 (6 bases). From germline, CDR1 is SGHVS and CDR2 FQNEAQ. This CDR3 region has 13 residues. Trimming cost V 6 bases and J 4 bases, with 10 bases left between them. The CDR3 here is CASRLGGYNEQFF. The CDR3 bases are TGTGCCAGCAGGTTGGGGGGATACAATGAGCAGTTCTTC. Full variable domain (remainder filled in from reference TRBV7-8 and TRBJ2-1): GAGVSQSPRYKVAKRGQDVALRCDPISGHVSLFWYQQALGQGPEFLTYFQNEAQLDKSGLPSDRFFAERPEGSVSTLKIQRTQQEDSAVYLCASRLGGYNEQFFGPGTRLTVL.

This clone has more than one count but fewer than ten. This rearrangement joins TRBV29-1 to TRBJ2-3; 7 bases are a match to TRBD1. Germline lookup yields CDR1 SQVTM and CDR2 ANQGSEA. V trimming: 3 bases; J trimming: 4 bases; junction bases outside the gene matches: 7. The CDR3 runs to 14 residues. Here the CDR3 DNA reads TGCAGCGTTGATTTAGGGGGCAAAGCAGATACGCAGTATTTT. As protein: CSVDLGGKADTQYF.

There are a few counts of this clone. The genes are TRBV7-2 and TRBJ1-5, with D tentatively TRBD1 (5 bases). The CDR3 contains 15 residues. V lost 5 bases and J lost 1, with 12 bases in between. Germline CDR1 SGHTA, CDR2 FQGNSA. This CDR3 is CASSQFGGSNQPQHF. As DNA, the CDR3 is TGTGCCAGCAGCCAATTCGGGGGGAGCAATCAGCCCCAGCATTTT.

The V call is TRBV11-1, the J call TRBJ2-7; no firm D call. Trimming cost V 1 base and J 0 bases, with 7 bases left between them. Germline-derived CDR1 and CDR2 are SGHAT and FQDESV (reference sequence). This CDR3 contains 14 residues. CDR3 bases: TGTGCCAGCAGCTTAGGACGTAACTCCTACGAGCAGTACTTC. Translation gives CASSLGRNSYEQYF.

Regarding this clone: At one boundary the junction diverges from the germline segment, which might be a read error. J is TRBJ2-7 and V is TRBV6-2 or TRBV6-3; D might be TRBD2 (5 bases). The CDR3 is 13 amino acids. Germline CDR1 and CDR2: MNHEY and SVGEGT. Written as DNA, the CDR3 is TGTGCCGGCAGTTTGGGAGCCCCTGGCGAGCAGTACTTC. Amino acids: CAGSLGAPGEQYF.